This T cell receptor beta chain emerged from a study of vaccination and CD4 T cells after COVID-19. Study summary: Cells received overlapping spike peptides from SARS-CoV-2, HCoV-NL63, HCoV-OC43 and HCoV-229E as stimulation.

This clonotype was seen more than once but under ten times. No antigen is known for it. CDR1 is SNHLY and CDR2 is FYNNEI in the germline V gene. V lost 7 bases and J lost 10; bases outside the gene matches: 7. This CDR3 region has 13 residues. The treatment was: approximately nine-day PBMC culture with coronavirus spike peptide pools or control peptides (ViraFEST assay). Oncomine TCR Beta short-read sequencing was applied to DNA from cultured CD4+ T cells. TCRdb reprocessed the PCR reads via MiXCR and lists one record per CDR3 protein. The sample lists about 14,000 distinct CDR3 sequences; 50% to 65% were seen once.

Sequencing input: CD4+ T cells from blood, cultured in vitro. This clonotype originated in a human donor who had recovered from COVID-19. The V gene is TRBV2, the J gene TRBJ1-6, with 7 bases lining up with TRBD1. CDR3 in DNA: TGTGCCAGCAACCCGACAGGGTGGTCACCCCTCCACTTT. Amino acid sequence: CASNPTGWSPLHF.